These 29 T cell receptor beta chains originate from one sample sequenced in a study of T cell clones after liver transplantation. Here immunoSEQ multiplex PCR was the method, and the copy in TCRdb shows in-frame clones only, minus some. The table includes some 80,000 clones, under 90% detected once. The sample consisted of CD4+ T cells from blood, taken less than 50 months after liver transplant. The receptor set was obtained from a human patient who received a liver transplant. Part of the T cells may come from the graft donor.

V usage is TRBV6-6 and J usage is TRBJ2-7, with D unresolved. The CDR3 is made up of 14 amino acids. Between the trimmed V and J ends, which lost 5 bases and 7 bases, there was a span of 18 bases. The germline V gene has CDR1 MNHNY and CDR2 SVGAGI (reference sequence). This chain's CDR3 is CASSPRPPVAEQYF. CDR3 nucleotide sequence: TGTGCCAGCAGTCCAAGACCCCCCGTGGCGGAGCAGTACTTC.

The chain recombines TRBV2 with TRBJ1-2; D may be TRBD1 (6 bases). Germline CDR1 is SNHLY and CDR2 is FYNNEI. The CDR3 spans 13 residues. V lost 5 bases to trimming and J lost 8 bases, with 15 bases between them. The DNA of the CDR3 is TGTGCCAGCAGTTCACAGGGCCCGCGGGGCTACACCTTC. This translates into CASSSQGPRGYTF.

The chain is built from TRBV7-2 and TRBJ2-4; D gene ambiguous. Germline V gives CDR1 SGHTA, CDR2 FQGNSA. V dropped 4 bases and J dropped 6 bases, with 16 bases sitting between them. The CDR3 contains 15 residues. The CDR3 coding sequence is TGTGCCAGCAGCTCCCAAATGGGATTGGGAAACATTCAGTACTTC. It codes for CASSSQMGLGNIQYF.

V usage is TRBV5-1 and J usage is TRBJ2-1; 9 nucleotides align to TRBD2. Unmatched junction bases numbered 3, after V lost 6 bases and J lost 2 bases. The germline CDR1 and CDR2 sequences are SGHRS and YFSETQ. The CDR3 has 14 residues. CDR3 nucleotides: TGCGCCAGCACAGCGGGAGGAACCTACAATGAGCAGTTCTTC. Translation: CASTAGGTYNEQFF.

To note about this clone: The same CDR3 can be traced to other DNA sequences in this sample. CDR3 region: CSARQSLITEAFF. The CDR3 region has the DNA TGCAGCGCCCGGCAGTCATTGATCACTGAAGCTTTCTTT. The J gene is TRBJ1-1, the V gene TRBV29-1; no firm D call. The CDR3 extends over 13 amino acids. CDR1 is SQVTM and CDR2 is ANQGSEA in the germline V gene. Trimming left V 7 bases short and J 4 bases short, with 16 bases between.

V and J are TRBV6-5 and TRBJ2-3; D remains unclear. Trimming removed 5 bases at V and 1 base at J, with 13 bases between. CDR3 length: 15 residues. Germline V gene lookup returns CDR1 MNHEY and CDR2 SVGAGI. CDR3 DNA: TGTGCCAGCAGTCACCCAACGACTGGCACAGATACGCAGTATTTT. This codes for CASSHPTTGTDTQYF.

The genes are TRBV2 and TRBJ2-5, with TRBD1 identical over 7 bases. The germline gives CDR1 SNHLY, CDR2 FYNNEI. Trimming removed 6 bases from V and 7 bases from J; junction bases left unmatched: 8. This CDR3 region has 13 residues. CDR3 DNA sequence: TGTGCCAGCAGAGGGGGCTTCCTAGGGACCCAGTACTTC. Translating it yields CASRGGFLGTQYF.

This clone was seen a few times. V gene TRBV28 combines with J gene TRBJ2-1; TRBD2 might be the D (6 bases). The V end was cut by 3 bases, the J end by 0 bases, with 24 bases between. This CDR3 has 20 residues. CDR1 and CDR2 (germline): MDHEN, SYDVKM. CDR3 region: CASSLGWDSHLRSSYNEQFF. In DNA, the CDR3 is TGTGCCAGCAGTTTGGGGTGGGACTCCCATCTTAGAAGCTCCTACAATGAGCAGTTCTTC.

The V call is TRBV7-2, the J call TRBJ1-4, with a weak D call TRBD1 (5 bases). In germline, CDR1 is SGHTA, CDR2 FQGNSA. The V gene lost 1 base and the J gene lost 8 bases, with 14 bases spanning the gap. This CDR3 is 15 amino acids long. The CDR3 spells CASSLGRGSDEKLFF. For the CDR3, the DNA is TGTGCCAGCAGCTTAGGTCGGGGGAGCGACGAAAAACTGTTTTTT.

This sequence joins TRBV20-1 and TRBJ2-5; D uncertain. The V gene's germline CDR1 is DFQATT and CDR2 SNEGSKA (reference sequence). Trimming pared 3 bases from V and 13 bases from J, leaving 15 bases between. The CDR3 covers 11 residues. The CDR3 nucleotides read TGCAGTGCTAGTGAGCGAGGTGGGCTGTACTTC. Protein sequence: CSASERGGLYF.

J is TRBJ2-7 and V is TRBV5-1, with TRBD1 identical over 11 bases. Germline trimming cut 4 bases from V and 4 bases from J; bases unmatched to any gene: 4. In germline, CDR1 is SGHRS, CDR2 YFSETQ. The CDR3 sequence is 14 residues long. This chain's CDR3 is CASSPGQGAYEQYF. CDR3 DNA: TGCGCCAGCAGCCCTGGACAGGGGGCTTACGAGCAGTACTTC.

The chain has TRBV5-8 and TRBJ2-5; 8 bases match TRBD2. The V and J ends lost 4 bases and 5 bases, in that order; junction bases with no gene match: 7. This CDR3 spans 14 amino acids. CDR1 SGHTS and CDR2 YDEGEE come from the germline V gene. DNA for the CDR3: TGTGCCAGCAGCACGGGACTAGGAGGGGAGACCCAGTACTTC. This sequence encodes CASSTGLGGETQYF.

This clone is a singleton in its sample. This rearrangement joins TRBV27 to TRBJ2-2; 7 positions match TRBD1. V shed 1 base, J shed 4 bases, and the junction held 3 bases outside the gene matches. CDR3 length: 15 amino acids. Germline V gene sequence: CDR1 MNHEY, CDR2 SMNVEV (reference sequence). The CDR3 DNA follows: TGTGCCAGCAGTTTATTCCAGGGGGTCACCGGGGAGCTGTTTTTT. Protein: CASSLFQGVTGELFF.

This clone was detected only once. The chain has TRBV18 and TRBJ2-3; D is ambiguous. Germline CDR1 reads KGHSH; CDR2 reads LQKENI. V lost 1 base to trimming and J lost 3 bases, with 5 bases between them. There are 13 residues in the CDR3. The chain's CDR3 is CASSPQKTDTQYF. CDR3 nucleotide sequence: TGTGCCAGCTCACCACAGAAGACAGATACGCAGTATTTT.

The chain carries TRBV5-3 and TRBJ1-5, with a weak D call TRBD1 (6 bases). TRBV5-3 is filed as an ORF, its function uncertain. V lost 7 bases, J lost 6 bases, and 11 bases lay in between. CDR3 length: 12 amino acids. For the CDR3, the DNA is TGTGCCAGACTACAGGGTTCTCAGCCCCAGCATTTT. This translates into CARLQGSQPQHF.

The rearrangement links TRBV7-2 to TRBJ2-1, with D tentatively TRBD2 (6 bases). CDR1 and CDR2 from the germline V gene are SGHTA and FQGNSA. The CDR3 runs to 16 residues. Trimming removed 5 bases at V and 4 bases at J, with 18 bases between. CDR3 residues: CASSPRGGGTYNEQFF. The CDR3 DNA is TGTGCCAGCAGCCCCCGGGGAGGCGGGACGTACAATGAGCAGTTCTTC.

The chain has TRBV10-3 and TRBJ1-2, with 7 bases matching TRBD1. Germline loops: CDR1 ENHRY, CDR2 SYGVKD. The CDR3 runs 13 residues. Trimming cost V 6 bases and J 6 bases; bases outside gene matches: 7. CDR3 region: CAIREEGQHGYTF. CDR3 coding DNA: TGTGCCATCAGGGAGGAGGGACAGCATGGCTACACCTTC.

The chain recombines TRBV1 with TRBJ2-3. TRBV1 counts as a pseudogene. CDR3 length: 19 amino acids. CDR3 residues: CTSSHMTCPPAPWFDTQYF. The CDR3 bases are TGCACCAGCAGCCATATGACATGCCCGCCAGCGCCCTGGTTCGATACGCAGTATTTT.

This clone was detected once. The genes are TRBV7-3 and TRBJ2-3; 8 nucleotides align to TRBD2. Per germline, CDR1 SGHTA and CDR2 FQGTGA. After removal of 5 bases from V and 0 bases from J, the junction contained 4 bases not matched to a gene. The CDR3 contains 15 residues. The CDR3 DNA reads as TGTGCCAGCAGCGCTAGCGGGTTAAGCACAGATACGCAGTATTTT. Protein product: CASSASGLSTDTQYF.

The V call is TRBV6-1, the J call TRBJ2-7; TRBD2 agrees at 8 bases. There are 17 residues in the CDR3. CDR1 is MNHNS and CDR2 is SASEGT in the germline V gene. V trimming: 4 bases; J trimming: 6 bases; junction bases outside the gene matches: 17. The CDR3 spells CASSARLTSGVGSEQYF. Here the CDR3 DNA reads TGTGCCAGCAGTGCCCGACTTACTAGCGGAGTGGGTTCCGAGCAGTACTTC.

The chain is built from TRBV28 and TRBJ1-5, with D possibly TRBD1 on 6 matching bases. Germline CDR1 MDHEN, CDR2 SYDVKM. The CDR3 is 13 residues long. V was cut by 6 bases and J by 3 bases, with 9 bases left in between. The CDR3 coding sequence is TGTGCCAGCAGCAGACAGGACAATCAGCCCCAGCATTTT. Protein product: CASSRQDNQPQHF.

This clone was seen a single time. The CDR3 loop reads CASRPMPGQGVHGYTF. CDR3 in DNA: TGTGCCAGCAGGCCCATGCCGGGACAGGGGGTTCACGGCTACACCTTC. This chain uses TRBV27 with TRBJ1-2; 11 bases are shared with TRBD1. Germline CDR1 reads MNHEY; CDR2 reads SMNVEV (reference sequence). J was trimmed by 8 bases and V by 6 bases; bases with no gene match: 14. This CDR3 contains 16 residues.

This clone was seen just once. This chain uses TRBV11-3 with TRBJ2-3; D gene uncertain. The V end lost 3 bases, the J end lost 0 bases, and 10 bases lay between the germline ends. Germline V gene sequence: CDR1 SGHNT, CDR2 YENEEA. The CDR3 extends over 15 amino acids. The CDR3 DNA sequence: TGTGCCAGCAGCTTTGGCACCTTAAGCACAGATACGCAGTATTTT. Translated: CASSFGTLSTDTQYF. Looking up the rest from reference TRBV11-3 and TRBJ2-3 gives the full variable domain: EAGVVQSPRYKIIEKKQPVAFWCNPISGHNTLYWYLQNLGQGPELLIRYENEEAVDDSQLPKDRFSAERLKGVDSTLKIQPAELGDSAVYLCASSFGTLSTDTQYFGPGTRLTVL.

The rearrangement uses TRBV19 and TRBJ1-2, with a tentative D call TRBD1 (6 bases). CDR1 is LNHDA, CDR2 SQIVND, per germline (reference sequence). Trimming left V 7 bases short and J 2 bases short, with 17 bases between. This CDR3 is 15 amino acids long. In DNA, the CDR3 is TGTGCCAGTAATCCAAACCCCGACAGGAACTATGGCTACACCTTC. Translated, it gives CASNPNPDRNYGYTF.

CDR3 bases: TGTGCCAGCAGACCCGAAGCGGGGGGCCGCCTGGAGACCCAGTACTTC. As protein: CASRPEAGGRLETQYF. This chain joins TRBV7-6 and TRBJ2-5; 9 bases agree with TRBD2. Germline V CDR1 and CDR2: SGHVS, FNYEAQ. V was pared by 6 bases and J by 5 bases, with 13 bases of the junction left unmatched. The CDR3 totals 16 residues. Drawing the rest from reference TRBV7-6 and TRBJ2-5, the complete variable domain is GAGVSQSPRYKVTKRGQDVALRCDPISGHVSLYWYRQALGQGPEFLTYFNYEAQQDKSGLPNDRFSAERPEGSISTLTIQRTEQRDSAMYRCASRPEAGGRLETQYFGPGTRLLVL.

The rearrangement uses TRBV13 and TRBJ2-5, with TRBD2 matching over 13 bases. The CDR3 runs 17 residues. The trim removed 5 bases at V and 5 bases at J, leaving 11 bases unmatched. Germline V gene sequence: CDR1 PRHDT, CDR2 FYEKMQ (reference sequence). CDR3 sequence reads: CASSPRLAGGSGETQYF. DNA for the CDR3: TGTGCCAGCAGCCCCCGACTAGCGGGAGGATCGGGGGAGACCCAGTACTTC.

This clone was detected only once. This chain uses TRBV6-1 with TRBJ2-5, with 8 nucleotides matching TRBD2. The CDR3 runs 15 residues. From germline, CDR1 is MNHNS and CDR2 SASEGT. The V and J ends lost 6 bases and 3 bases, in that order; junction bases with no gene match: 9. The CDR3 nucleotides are TGTGCCAGCAGCCGGGTTTTCGGGAGGGAAGAGACCCAGTACTTC. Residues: CASSRVFGREETQYF.

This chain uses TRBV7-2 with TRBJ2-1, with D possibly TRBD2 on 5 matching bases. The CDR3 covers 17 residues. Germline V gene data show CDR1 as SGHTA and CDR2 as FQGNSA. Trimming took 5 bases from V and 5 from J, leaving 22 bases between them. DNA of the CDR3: TGTGCCAGCAGCCTGCGCCGAGTCGGGGTTAAGGACAATGAGCAGTTCTTC. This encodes CASSLRRVGVKDNEQFF.

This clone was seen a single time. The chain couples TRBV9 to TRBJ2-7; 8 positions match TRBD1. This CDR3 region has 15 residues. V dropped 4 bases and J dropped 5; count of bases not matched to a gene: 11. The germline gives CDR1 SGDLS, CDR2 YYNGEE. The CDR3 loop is CASSPRTGRSDEQYF. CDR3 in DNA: TGTGCCAGCAGCCCAAGGACAGGGCGGTCGGACGAGCAGTACTTC.